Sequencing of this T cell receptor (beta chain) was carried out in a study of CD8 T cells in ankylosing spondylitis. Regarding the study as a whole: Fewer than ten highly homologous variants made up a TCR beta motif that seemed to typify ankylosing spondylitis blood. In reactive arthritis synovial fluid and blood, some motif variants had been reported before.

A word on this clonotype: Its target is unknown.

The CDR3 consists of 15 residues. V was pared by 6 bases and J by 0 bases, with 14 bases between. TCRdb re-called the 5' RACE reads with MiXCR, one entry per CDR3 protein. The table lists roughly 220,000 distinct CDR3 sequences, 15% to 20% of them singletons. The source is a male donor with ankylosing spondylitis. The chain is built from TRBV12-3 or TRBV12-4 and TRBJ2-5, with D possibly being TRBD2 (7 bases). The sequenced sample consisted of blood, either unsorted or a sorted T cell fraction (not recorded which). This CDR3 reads CASSEGGGDQETQYF. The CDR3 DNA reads TGTGCCAGCAGCGAGGGGGGGGGCGACCAAGAGACCCAGTACTTC.